What follows are 8 T cell receptor beta chains derived from one specimen sequenced in a study of T cell clonality in common variable immunodeficiency. The table came from immunoSEQ multiplex PCR; TCRdb's copy has only in-frame clones and leaves some out. The counts give 30,000 to 40,000 clones, none of them seen only once; 3.8% is held by the top ten. The sequenced sample was peripheral blood mononuclear cells. The receptors come from a person aged 18-70 years in good health.

This clone was found many times. Read coverage stops 3 residues before the CDR3 terminus; the germline J gene supplies the remainder. This rearrangement joins TRBV24-1 to TRBJ2-2, with 14 bases aligning to TRBD2. The germline gives CDR1 KGHDR, CDR2 SFDVKD. The CDR3 loop spans 15 amino acids. V was pared by 7 bases and J by 5 bases, with 2 bases of the junction left unmatched. CDR3 DNA (partial): TGTGCCACCAGGACTAGCGGGAGGGAAACCGGGGAG. This translates into CATRTSGRETGE. The CDR3, in full, reads CATRTSGRETGELFF.

This clone occurred many times. The CDR3 sequence: CASSYGTGVDVYGYTF. The CDR3 bases that were read are TGCGCCAGCAGCTACGGGACAGGGGTGGATGTCTATGGC. This chain uses TRBV5-1 with TRBJ1-2; 10 bases match TRBD1. The CDR3 goes on 3 residues after the read ends, and that part is filled in from the germline J gene. V lost 3 bases to trimming and J lost 4 bases; unmatched junction nucleotides: 9. This CDR3 is 16 amino acids long. Germline V gene lookup returns CDR1 SGHRS and CDR2 YFSETQ.

By sample share, this clone is medium-sized. With the read ending 3 residues before the CDR3 end, the germline J gene is used to fill in that end. V and J are TRBV20-1 and TRBJ1-1; D gene ambiguous. Germline assignment: CDR1 DFQATT and CDR2 SNEGSKA (reference sequence). CDR3 length: 16 amino acids. The sequenced part of the CDR3 DNA is TGCAGTGCTAGAGAGACCCCAGCGGAGACCCCCTGGTTA. The encoded protein is CSARETPAETPWL. Given in full, the CDR3 is CSARETPAETPWLAFF.

Ten or more counts support this clone. The observed sequence ends 3 residues before the CDR3 terminus, with the missing tail filled in from the germline J gene. This chain uses TRBV20-1 with TRBJ2-1, with 11 bases fitting TRBD2. V lost 1 base and J lost 4; bases outside the gene matches: 6. Germline V gene data show CDR1 as DFQATT and CDR2 as SNEGSKA (reference sequence). The CDR3 totals 16 residues. The CDR3 DNA, read in part, is TGCAGTGCTAGAGGACCTAGCGGGGGGCTTTACAATGAG. Amino acid sequence: CSARGPSGGLYNE. The entire CDR3 protein is CSARGPSGGLYNEQFF.

The table lists this clone with many counts. The CDR3 extends 3 residues past the end of the read, so its final part is completed from the germline J gene. V and J are TRBV20-1 and TRBJ2-3, with TRBD2 identical over 9 bases. Looked up from germline, CDR1 is DFQATT and CDR2 is SNEGSKA (reference sequence). This CDR3 contains 15 residues. J gave up 4 bases and V 7 bases, and 12 bases lay outside the gene matches. The CDR3 bases that were read are TGCAGTGGTGTTAGCGGGAGACCCACGCCAGATACG. Its protein is CSGVSGRPTPDT. The entire CDR3 reads CSGVSGRPTPDTQYF.

This clone was seen ten or more times. The read falls 3 residues short of the CDR3 end, and the missing part is taken from the germline J gene. The rearrangement uses TRBV6-2 or TRBV6-3 and TRBJ2-3, with a tentative D call TRBD2 (6 bases). CDR1 and CDR2 from the germline V gene are MNHEY and SVGEGT. The CDR3 covers 15 residues. Trimming shortened V by 3 bases and J by 2 bases, and 12 bases separated the two germline ends. CDR3 sequence: CASSYIASVTDTQYF. CDR3 bases read: TGTGCCAGCAGTTATATCGCTAGCGTCACAGATACG.

This clone was seen at least ten times. The missing CDR3 end, 3 residues past where the read stops, is filled in from the germline J gene. The V gene is TRBV2, the J gene TRBJ1-1; D is unclear. Looked up from germline, CDR1 is SNHLY and CDR2 is FYNNEI. V lost 4 bases and J 5 bases, leaving 5 bases between the germline ends. This CDR3 spans 11 amino acids. The DNA read from the CDR3 is TGTGCCAGCAGTGTAGGGACTGAA. This sequence encodes CASSVGTE. In full, the CDR3 is CASSVGTEAFF.

This clone was seen many times. The read ends 3 residues early relative to the CDR3; the germline J gene fills the gap. The chain links TRBV18 to TRBJ2-2; D perhaps matches TRBD2 (5 bases). V lost 6 bases to trimming and J lost 2 bases, with 16 bases between them. This CDR3 is 16 amino acids long. In germline, CDR1 is KGHSH, CDR2 LQKENI. The CDR3 reads CASSQLVLGNTGELFF. CDR3 DNA (partial): TGTGCCAGCTCCCAACTAGTTCTTGGTAACACCGGGGAG.